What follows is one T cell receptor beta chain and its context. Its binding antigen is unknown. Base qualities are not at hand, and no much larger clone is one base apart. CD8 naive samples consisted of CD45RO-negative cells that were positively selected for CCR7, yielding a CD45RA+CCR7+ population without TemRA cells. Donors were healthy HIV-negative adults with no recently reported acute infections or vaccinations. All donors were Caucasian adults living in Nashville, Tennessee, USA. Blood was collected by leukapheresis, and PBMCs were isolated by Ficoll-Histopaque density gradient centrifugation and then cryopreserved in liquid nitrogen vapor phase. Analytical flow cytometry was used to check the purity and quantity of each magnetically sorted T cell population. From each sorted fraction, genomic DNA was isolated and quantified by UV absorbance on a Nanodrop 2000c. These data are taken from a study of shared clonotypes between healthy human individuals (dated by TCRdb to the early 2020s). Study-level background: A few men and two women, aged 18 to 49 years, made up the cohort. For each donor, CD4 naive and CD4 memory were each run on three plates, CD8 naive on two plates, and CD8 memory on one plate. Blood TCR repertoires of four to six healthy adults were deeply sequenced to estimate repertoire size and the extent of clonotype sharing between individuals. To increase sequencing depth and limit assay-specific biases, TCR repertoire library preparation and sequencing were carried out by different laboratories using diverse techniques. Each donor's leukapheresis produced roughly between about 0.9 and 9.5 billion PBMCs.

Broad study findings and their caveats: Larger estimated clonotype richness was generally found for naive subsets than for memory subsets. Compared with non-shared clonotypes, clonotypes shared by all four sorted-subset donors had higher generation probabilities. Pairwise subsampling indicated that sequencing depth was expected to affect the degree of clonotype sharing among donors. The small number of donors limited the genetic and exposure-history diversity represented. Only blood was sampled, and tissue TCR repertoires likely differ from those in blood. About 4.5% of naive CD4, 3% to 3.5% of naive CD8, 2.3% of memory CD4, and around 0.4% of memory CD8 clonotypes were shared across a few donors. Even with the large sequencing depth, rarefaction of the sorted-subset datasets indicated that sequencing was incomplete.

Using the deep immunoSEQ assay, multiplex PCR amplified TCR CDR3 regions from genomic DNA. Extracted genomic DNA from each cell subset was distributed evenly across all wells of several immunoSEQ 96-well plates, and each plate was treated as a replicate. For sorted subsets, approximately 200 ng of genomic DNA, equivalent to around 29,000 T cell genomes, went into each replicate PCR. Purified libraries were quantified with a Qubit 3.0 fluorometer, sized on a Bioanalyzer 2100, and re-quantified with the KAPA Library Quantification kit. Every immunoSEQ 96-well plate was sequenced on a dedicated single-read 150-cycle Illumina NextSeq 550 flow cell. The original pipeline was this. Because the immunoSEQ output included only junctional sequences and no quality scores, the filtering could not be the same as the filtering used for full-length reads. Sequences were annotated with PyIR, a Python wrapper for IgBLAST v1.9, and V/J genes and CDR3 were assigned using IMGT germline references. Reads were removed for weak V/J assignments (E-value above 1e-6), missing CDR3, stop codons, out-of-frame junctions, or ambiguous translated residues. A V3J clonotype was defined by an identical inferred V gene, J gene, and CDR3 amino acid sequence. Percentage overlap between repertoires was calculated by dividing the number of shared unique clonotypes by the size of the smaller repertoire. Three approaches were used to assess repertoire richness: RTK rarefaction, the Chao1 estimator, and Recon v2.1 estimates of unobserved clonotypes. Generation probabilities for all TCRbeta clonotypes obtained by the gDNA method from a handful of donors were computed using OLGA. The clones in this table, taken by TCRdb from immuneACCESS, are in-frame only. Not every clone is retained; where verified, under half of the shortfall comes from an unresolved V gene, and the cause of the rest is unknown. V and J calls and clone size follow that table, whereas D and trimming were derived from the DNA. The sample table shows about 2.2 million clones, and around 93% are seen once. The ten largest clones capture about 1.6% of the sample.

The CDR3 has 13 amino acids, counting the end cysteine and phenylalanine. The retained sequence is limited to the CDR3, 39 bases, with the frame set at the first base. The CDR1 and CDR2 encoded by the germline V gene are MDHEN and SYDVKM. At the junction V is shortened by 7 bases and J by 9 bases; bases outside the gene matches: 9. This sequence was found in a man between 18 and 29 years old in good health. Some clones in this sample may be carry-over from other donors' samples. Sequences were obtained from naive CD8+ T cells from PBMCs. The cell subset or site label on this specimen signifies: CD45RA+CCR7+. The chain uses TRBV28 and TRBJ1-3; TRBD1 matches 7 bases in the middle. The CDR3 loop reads CASKLRGGTTIYF. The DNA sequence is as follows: TGTGCCAGCAAACTTCGAGGGGGCACCACCATATATTTT. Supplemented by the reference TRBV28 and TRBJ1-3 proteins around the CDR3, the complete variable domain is DVKVTQSSRYLVKRTGEKVFLECVQDMDHENMFWYRQDPGLGLRLIYFSYDVKMKEKGDIPEGYSVSREKKERFSLILESASTNQTSMYLCASKLRGGTTIYFGEGSWLTVV.